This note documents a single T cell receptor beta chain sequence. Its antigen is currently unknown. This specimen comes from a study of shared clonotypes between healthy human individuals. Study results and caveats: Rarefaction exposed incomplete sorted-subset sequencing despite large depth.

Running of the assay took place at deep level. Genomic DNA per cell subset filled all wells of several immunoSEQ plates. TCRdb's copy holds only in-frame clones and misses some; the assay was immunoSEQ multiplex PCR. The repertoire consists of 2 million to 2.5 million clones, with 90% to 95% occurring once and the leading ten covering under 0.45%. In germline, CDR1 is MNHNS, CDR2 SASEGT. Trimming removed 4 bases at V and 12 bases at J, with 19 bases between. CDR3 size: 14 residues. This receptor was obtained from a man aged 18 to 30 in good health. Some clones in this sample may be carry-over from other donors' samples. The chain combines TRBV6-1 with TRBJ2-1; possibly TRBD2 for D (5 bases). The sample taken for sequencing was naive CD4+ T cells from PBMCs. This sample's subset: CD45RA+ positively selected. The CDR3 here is CASSGRVAASVQFF. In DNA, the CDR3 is TGTGCCAGCAGTGGGCGGGTAGCTGCCTCCGTGCAGTTCTTC.